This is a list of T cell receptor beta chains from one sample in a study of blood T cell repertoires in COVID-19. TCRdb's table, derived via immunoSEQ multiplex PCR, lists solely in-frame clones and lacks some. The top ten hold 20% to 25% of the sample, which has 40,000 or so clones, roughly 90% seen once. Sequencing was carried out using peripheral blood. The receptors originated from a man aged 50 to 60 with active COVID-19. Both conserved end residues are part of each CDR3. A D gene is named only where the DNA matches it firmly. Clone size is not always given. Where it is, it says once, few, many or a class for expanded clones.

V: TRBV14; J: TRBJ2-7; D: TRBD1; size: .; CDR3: CASSHPGQGPYEQYF; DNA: TGTGCCAGCAGCCACCCGGGACAGGGCCCGTACGAGCAGTACTTC
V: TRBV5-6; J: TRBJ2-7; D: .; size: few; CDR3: CASSPGGNEQYF; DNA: TGTGCCAGCAGCCCAGGGGGGAACGAGCAGTACTTC
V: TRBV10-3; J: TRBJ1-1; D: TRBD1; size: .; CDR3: CATRTGTYTEAFF; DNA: TGTGCCACAAGGACAGGGACCTACACTGAAGCTTTCTTT
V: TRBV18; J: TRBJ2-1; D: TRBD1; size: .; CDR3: CASSSGTGGNEQFF; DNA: TGTGCCAGTTCGTCCGGGACAGGGGGCAATGAGCAGTTCTTC
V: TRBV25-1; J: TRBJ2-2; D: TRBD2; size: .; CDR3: CASSGTGGPHTGELFF; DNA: TGTGCCAGCAGTGGTACGGGAGGGCCTCACACCGGGGAGCTGTTTTTT
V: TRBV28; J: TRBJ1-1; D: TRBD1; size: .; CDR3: CASSPGTASTEAFF; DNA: TGTGCCAGCAGCCCCGGGACAGCTTCGACAGAAGCTTTCTTT
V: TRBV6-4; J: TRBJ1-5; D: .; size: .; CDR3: CASATELGQPQHF; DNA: TGTGCCAGCGCGACAGAATTGGGCCAGCCCCAGCATTTT
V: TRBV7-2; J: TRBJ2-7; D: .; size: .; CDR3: CASSLGQSPYEQYF; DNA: TGTGCCAGCAGCTTAGGACAGTCACCCTACGAGCAGTACTTC
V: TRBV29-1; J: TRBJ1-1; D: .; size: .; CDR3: CSVVWHLNTEAFF; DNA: TGCAGCGTTGTGTGGCATCTGAACACTGAAGCTTTCTTT
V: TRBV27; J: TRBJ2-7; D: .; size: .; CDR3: CASSYKERNYEQYF; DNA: TGTGCCAGCAGTTACAAGGAGCGAAACTACGAGCAGTACTTC
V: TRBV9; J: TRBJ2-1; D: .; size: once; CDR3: CASSAGDSYNEQFF; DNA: TGTGCCAGCAGCGCTGGAGACTCCTACAATGAGCAGTTCTTC
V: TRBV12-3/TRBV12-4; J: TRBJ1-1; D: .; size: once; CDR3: CASTQRGEAFF; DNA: TGTGCCAGCACCCAGAGGGGGGAAGCTTTCTTT
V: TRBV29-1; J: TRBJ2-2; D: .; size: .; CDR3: CSVGETENTGELFF; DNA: TGCAGCGTTGGTGAGACAGAGAACACCGGGGAGCTGTTTTTT
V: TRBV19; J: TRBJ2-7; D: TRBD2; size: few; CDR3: CASSMTSGSDEQYF; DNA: TGTGCCAGTAGTATGACTAGCGGGAGTGACGAGCAGTACTTC
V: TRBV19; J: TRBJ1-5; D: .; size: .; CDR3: CASTTAGGGQPQHF; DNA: TGTGCCAGTACTACGGCGGGGGGGGGTCAGCCCCAGCATTTT
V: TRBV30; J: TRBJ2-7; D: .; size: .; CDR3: CAWGRDYEQYF; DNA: TGTGCCTGGGGGCGGGACTACGAGCAGTACTTC